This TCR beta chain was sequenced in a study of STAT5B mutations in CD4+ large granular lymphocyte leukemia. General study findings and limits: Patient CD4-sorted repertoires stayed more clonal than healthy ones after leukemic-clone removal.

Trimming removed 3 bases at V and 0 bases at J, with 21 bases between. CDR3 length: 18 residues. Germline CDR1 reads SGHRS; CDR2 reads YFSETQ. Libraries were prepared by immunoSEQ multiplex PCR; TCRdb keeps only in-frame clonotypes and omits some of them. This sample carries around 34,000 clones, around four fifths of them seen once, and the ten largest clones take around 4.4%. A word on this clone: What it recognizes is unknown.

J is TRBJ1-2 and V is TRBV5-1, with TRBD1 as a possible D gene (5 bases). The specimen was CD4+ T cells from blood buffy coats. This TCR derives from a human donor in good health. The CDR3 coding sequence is TGCGCCAGCAGCTCTATTCTCGGGGGTCAGCAAGCTAACTATGGCTACACCTTC. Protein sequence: CASSSILGGQQANYGYTF.